The 25 T cell receptor beta chains given below trace back to one sample, sequenced in a study of shared T cell receptors in the human thymus. Clones were sequenced by immunoSEQ multiplex PCR, and TCRdb holds only the in-frame ones, with some missing. The table has about 660,000 clones, over 75% seen once. These sequences were also reported in another study, on human thymus T cells.

Sequenced: thymocytes. The receptors were gathered from a boy under three years old with a congenital heart defect.

J is TRBJ2-2 and V is TRBV9, with TRBD2 matching over 11 bases. This CDR3 region has 17 residues. Germline CDR1 is SGDLS and CDR2 is YYNGEE. V lost 0 bases to trimming and J lost 5 bases; unmatched junction nucleotides: 6. CDR3 amino acids: CASSVELAGVGTGELFF. The CDR3 DNA reads as TGTGCCAGCAGCGTAGAACTAGCGGGAGTGGGGACCGGGGAGCTGTTTTTT.

The chain links TRBV7-9 to TRBJ1-2; the D gene is possibly TRBD1 (6 bases). The CDR3 covers 15 residues. Trimming shortened V by 0 bases and J by 7 bases, and 15 bases separated the two germline ends. Germline V gene data show CDR1 as SEHNR and CDR2 as FQNEAQ (reference sequence). The CDR3 DNA reads TGTGCCAGCAGCTTAGCGCCGTCGGGGGGCACTGGCTACACCTTC. This translates into CASSLAPSGGTGYTF.

The J gene is TRBJ1-4, the V gene TRBV11-2; D is perhaps TRBD1 (6 bases). This CDR3 region has 15 residues. Trimming removed 5 bases from V and 7 bases from J, with 17 bases in between. Germline-derived CDR1 and CDR2 are SGHAT and FQNNGV. The CDR3 region is CASSPITGTVEKLFF. CDR3 bases: TGTGCCAGCAGCCCTATCACAGGGACCGTTGAAAAACTGTTTTTT.

The chain recombines TRBV6-5 with TRBJ1-4; weak D call: TRBD1 (5 bases). The CDR3 is made up of 14 amino acids. Per germline, CDR1 MNHEY and CDR2 SVGAGI. Between the trimmed V and J ends, which lost 2 bases and 8 bases, there was a span of 12 bases. The chain's CDR3 is CASSYRGRGEKLFF. CDR3 nucleotide sequence: TGTGCCAGCAGTTACCGGGGGAGAGGGGAAAAACTGTTTTTT.

The chain employs TRBV5-4 and TRBJ2-5; 11 bases are shared with TRBD2. The germline V gene has CDR1 SGHNT and CDR2 YYREEE (reference sequence). J gave up 2 bases and V 3 bases, and 3 bases lay outside the gene matches. The CDR3 sequence is 15 residues long. The CDR3 DNA sequence: TGTGCCAGCAGCTGGGGACTAGCGGATCAAGAGACCCAGTACTTC. This encodes CASSWGLADQETQYF.

The rearrangement uses TRBV2 and TRBJ2-1; D is undetermined. Trimming removed 7 bases from V and 5 bases from J, with 9 bases in between. Germline lookup yields CDR1 SNHLY and CDR2 FYNNEI. This CDR3 has 12 residues. CDR3 nucleotides: TGTGCCAGCAACGGTTCACACAATGAGCAGTTCTTC. Translating it yields CASNGSHNEQFF.

The chain is built from TRBV28 and TRBJ2-7, with unresolved D. CDR1 and CDR2 from the germline V gene are MDHEN and SYDVKM. With 10 bases removed from V and 0 bases from J, the gap between germline ends came to 19 bases. CDR3 length: 15 amino acids. This CDR3 reads CATRPSQYNSYEQYF. CDR3 DNA: TGTGCCACCCGCCCCAGTCAGTATAACTCCTACGAGCAGTACTTC.

The rearrangement joins TRBV7-3 to TRBJ2-1, with TRBD2 as a possible D gene (5 bases). V shed 2 bases and J shed 10 bases, with 15 bases lying between them. From germline, CDR1 is SGHTA and CDR2 FQGTGA. This CDR3 spans 14 amino acids. This chain's CDR3 is CASSLGFGEREQFF. DNA for the CDR3: TGTGCCAGCAGCTTAGGTTTTGGGGAGAGAGAGCAGTTCTTC.

This clone appeared once. V and J are TRBV27 and TRBJ2-7; 16 bases fit TRBD2. Per germline, CDR1 MNHEY and CDR2 SMNVEV (reference sequence). Trimming took 6 bases from V and 4 from J; bases not matched to a gene: 15. The CDR3 sequence is 19 residues long. CDR3 loop: CASRGSGTSGRAGLYEQYF. Here the CDR3 DNA reads TGTGCCAGCAGAGGTTCCGGGACTAGCGGGAGGGCCGGTCTTTACGAGCAGTACTTC.

This chain links TRBV5-1 with TRBJ2-7; a possible D gene is TRBD2 (6 bases). The CDR3 spans 15 residues. Germline V CDR1 and CDR2: SGHRS, YFSETQ. V shed 0 bases and J shed 4 bases, with 14 bases lying between them. DNA for the CDR3: TGCGCCAGCAGCTTGGAAGGGACCGGGGGATACGAGCAGTACTTC. This codes for CASSLEGTGGYEQYF.

This clone was detected once. The chain recombines TRBV5-5 with TRBJ2-5, with D perhaps matching TRBD1 (5 bases). Germline V gene lookup returns CDR1 SGHKS and CDR2 YYEKEE (reference sequence). This CDR3 spans 14 amino acids. Trimming took off 2 bases at V and 5 bases at J, with 13 bases between the two ends. The CDR3 loop reads CASSLSQGSETQYF. The CDR3, as DNA: TGTGCCAGCAGCTTATCCCAGGGTTCCGAGACCCAGTACTTC.

The V and J genes are TRBV9 and TRBJ2-6; a possible D gene is TRBD1 (6 bases). Between the trimmed V and J ends, which lost 2 bases and 0 bases, there was a span of 12 bases. Looked up from germline, CDR1 is SGDLS and CDR2 is YYNGEE. The CDR3 has 17 residues. The chain's CDR3 is CASSVGQSVSGANVLTF. CDR3 bases: TGTGCCAGCAGCGTCGGACAGTCCGTCTCTGGGGCCAACGTCCTGACTTTC.

The chain links TRBV29-1 to TRBJ2-3; TRBD2 is a possible D gene (6 bases). The CDR3 runs 18 residues. Per the germline V gene, CDR1 is SQVTM and CDR2 is ANQGSEA. The CDR3 loop reads CDRRTGEWEVKGTDTQYF. CDR3 nucleotide sequence: TGCGATCGGCGAACGGGCGAATGGGAGGTCAAGGGCACAGATACGCAGTATTTT.

This chain links TRBV21-1 with TRBJ1-4. TRBV21-1 is a known pseudogene. This CDR3 contains 15 residues. CDR3 sequence: CASSFNLFYNETLFF. CDR3 coding DNA: TGTGCCAGCAGCTTTAATCTATTTTATAATGAAACACTGTTTTTT.

V is TRBV27 and J is TRBJ1-4; D possibly corresponds to TRBD1 (5 bases). The CDR3 consists of 14 residues. V lost 5 bases to trimming and J lost 7 bases, with 14 bases between them. In germline, CDR1 is MNHEY, CDR2 SMNVEV (reference sequence). Here the CDR3 DNA reads TGTGCCAGCAGTAGGTTCGGAGGGGTTGAAAAACTGTTTTTT. It is translated as CASSRFGGVEKLFF.

The chain uses TRBV5-5 and TRBJ2-4, with D possibly matching TRBD1 (5 bases). V was cut by 1 base and J by 0 bases, with 20 bases left in between. Germline CDR1 is SGHKS and CDR2 is YYEKEE (reference sequence). The CDR3 has 19 amino acids. CDR3 in DNA: TGTGCCAGCAGCTTGTTGCTGACAGACGGTTTTGTAGCCAAAAACATTCAGTACTTC. Translated: CASSLLLTDGFVAKNIQYF.

The chain carries TRBV28 and TRBJ2-7, with 9 bases fitting TRBD1. From germline, CDR1 is MDHEN and CDR2 SYDVKM. V lost 5 bases to trimming and J lost 6 bases; unmatched junction nucleotides: 8. This CDR3 region has 14 residues. CDR3 sequence (DNA): TGTGCCAGCAGTAGGGGGGACAGGGCCCCCGAGCAGTACTTC. Residues: CASSRGDRAPEQYF.

The chain links TRBV5-4 to TRBJ2-7; TRBD2 agrees at 8 bases. Germline-derived CDR1 and CDR2 are SGHNT and YYREEE (reference sequence). CDR3 length: 16 residues. J gave up 2 bases and V 4 bases, and 11 bases lay outside the gene matches. The CDR3 region has the DNA TGTGCCAGCAGCCGCCGTGGCGGGAGGTTCCCCTACGAGCAGTACTTC. This gives the protein CASSRRGGRFPYEQYF. The variable domain in full, completed from reference TRBV5-4 and TRBJ2-7, reads ETGVTQSPTHLIKTRGQQVTLRCSSQSGHNTVSWYQQALGQGPQFIFQYYREEENGRGNFPPRFSGLQFPNYSSELNVNALELDDSALYLCASSRRGGRFPYEQYFGPGTRLTVT.

The rearrangement links TRBV14 to TRBJ1-1, with D perhaps matching TRBD1 (5 bases). Trimming shortened V by 1 base and J by 3 bases, and 6 bases separated the two germline ends. Per the germline V gene, CDR1 is SGHDN and CDR2 is FVKESK. The CDR3 is made up of 13 amino acids. The CDR3 sequence is CASSQVRDTEAFF. The CDR3 DNA follows: TGTGCCAGCAGCCAAGTCAGGGACACTGAAGCTTTCTTT.

This sequence joins TRBV5-6 and TRBJ2-5; a possible D gene is TRBD1 (7 bases). In germline, CDR1 is SGHDT, CDR2 YYEEEE. V was cut by 4 bases and J by 5 bases, with 12 bases left in between. CDR3 size: 13 residues. The CDR3 DNA is TGTGCCAGCAGCCAGGGGGGACCGGAGACCCAGTACTTC. Translated, it gives CASSQGGPETQYF.

The genes are TRBV12-5 and TRBJ1-5; the D gene is possibly TRBD1 (6 bases). Germline V gives CDR1 LGHNT, CDR2 FRNRAP. Trimming shortened V by 0 bases and J by 7 bases, and 13 bases separated the two germline ends. The CDR3 has 15 amino acids. CDR3 in amino acids: CASGLVIGGPQPQHF. For the CDR3, the DNA is TGTGCTAGTGGTTTGGTAATCGGGGGGCCCCAGCCCCAGCATTTT.

The gene calls are TRBV5-4 and TRBJ2-1; D not certain. V gave up 4 bases and J gave up 4 bases, with 3 bases separating them. The CDR3 extends over 11 amino acids. Germline values: CDR1 SGHNT, CDR2 YYREEE (reference sequence). The CDR3 is CASSQYNEQFF. CDR3 DNA: TGTGCCAGCAGCCAGTACAATGAGCAGTTCTTC.

The chain links TRBV4-3 to TRBJ2-7, with D tentatively TRBD1 (5 bases). Germline-derived CDR1 and CDR2 are LGHNA and YSLEER. The V gene lost 4 bases and the J gene lost 1 base, with 17 bases spanning the gap. This CDR3 spans 16 amino acids. CDR3 bases: TGCGCCAGCAGCCCTAGGGGTCCGTTGGAGTCCTACGAGCAGTACTTC. This sequence encodes CASSPRGPLESYEQYF.

The chain links TRBV5-4 to TRBJ2-7; TRBD1 matches at 10 bases. Losses at the gene ends were 4 bases for V and 3 bases for J; bases not matched to a gene: 4. The CDR3 has 14 amino acids. Germline V CDR1 and CDR2: SGHNT, YYREEE (reference sequence). CDR3 in amino acids: CASSMGQGRYEQYF. CDR3 sequence (DNA): TGTGCCAGCAGCATGGGACAGGGGCGCTACGAGCAGTACTTC.

The rearrangement uses TRBV5-8 and TRBJ2-1; 9 bases agree with TRBD2. CDR3 size: 17 residues. Germline V gene lookup returns CDR1 SGHTS and CDR2 YDEGEE. V lost 1 base to trimming and J lost 0 bases; unmatched junction nucleotides: 5. In nucleotides, the CDR3 is TGTGCCAGCAGCTTGAATAGCGGGAGCCCCTCCTACAATGAGCAGTTCTTC. It translates to CASSLNSGSPSYNEQFF.